Listed here are 4 T cell receptor beta chains from one sample, sequenced in a study of blood T cell repertoires in COVID-19. This table comes from immunoSEQ multiplex PCR, and its TCRdb copy is limited to in-frame clones, with some not included. The table shows more than 10,000 clones, with roughly 93% occurring only once. Sample: peripheral blood. These receptors originate from a human donor in a cohort sampled during active COVID-19.

The chain couples TRBV5-1 to TRBJ1-5; perhaps TRBD1 as D (5 bases). Germline lookup yields CDR1 SGHRS and CDR2 YFSETQ. The CDR3 contains 15 residues. V was pared by 3 bases and J by 2 bases, with 12 bases between. The DNA for the CDR3 is TGCGCCAGCAGCTATGGGACGGGGGGCAATCAGCCCCAGCATTTT. Protein: CASSYGTGGNQPQHF.

Only one count was recorded for this clone. V and J are TRBV7-9 and TRBJ2-5, with TRBD1 identical over 9 bases. The CDR3 has 18 residues. V gave up 6 bases and J gave up 3 bases; unmatched junction bases: 17. In germline, CDR1 is SEHNR, CDR2 FQNEAQ (reference sequence). The CDR3 is CASSRRDRDNKGEETQYF. CDR3 bases: TGTGCCAGCAGTCGCCGGGACAGGGATAATAAGGGGGAAGAGACCCAGTACTTC. The full variable domain, in which reference TRBV7-9 and TRBJ2-5 provide the parts outside the CDR3, is DTGVSQNPRHKITKRGQNVTFRCDPISEHNRLYWYRQTLGQGPEFLTYFQNEAQLEKSRLLSDRFSAERPKGSFSTLEIQRTEQGDSAMYLCASSRRDRDNKGEETQYFGPGTRLLVL.

This clone came up once. This chain links TRBV6-6 with TRBJ1-2; no reliable D call. The ends were cut back, 7 bases at V and 2 bases at J, with 11 bases in the middle. CDR1 is MNHNY, CDR2 SVGAGI, per germline (reference sequence). The CDR3 has 13 residues. CDR3: CASTRVENYGYTF. DNA for the CDR3: TGTGCCAGCACCCGGGTGGAGAACTATGGCTACACCTTC.

The CDR3 DNA reads TGTGCCAGCAGGCTAGCAGGGGGCGTCGGAGGGACTGAAGCTTTCTTT. This codes for CASRLAGGVGGTEAFF. The chain recombines TRBV11-2 with TRBJ1-1, with 8 bases that match TRBD1. CDR1 and CDR2 (germline): SGHAT, FQNNGV. With 6 bases clipped from V and 5 bases from J, the junction kept 14 bases outside the gene matches. The CDR3 has 16 amino acids.